The clone carrying this TCR beta chain was detected many times. In the original workflow: A classifier of distant metastasis in papillary thyroid cancer was built from CDR3 differences (across clinicopathological groups). TCRdb re-called the PCR reads with MiXCR. These V and J calls rely on TCRdb rather than the paper's analysis. Among about 70,000 clones listed, 18% were seen once. The CDR3 is 14 amino acids. Germline V gene data show CDR1 as MNHEY and CDR2 as SVGEGT. V gave up 1 base and J gave up 1 base, with 7 bases separating them. Not a single patient had been given any form of treatment at any point before undergoing thyroid surgery. These data are taken from a study of metastatic and nonmetastatic thyroid tumors.

The sequencing input was blood. This chain uses TRBV6-2 or TRBV6-3 with TRBJ1-1; D is perhaps TRBD1 (6 bases). The sequence came from a female donor with papillary thyroid cancer or a benign thyroid nodule (not recorded which). Some clones in this sample may be carry-over from other donors' samples. CDR3 coding DNA: TGTGCCAGCAGTTACTGGACAGAGAACACTGAAGCTTTCTTT. Translated: CASSYWTENTEAFF.